Included here is one T cell receptor beta chain sequence, with context. What it binds is not known. The CDR3 contains 14 residues. CDR1 is MNHEY and CDR2 is SMNVEV in the germline V gene (reference sequence). V dropped 1 base and J dropped 4; count of bases not matched to a gene: 3. The repertoire was sequenced with immunoSEQ multiplex PCR; TCRdb's copy has only in-frame clones and lacks some. Of fewer than 120,000 clones in the sample, over 85% are singletons; the top ten hold 0.45% to 0.65%. This entry is derived from a study of graft-versus-host responses after intestinal transplantation. Overall study context: As for transplant type, recipients had multivisceral, liver-intestinal, or isolated intestinal grafts. Recipients uniformly received anti-thymocyte globulin induction, followed by tacrolimus and steroids for approximately 3 years.

Study findings and constraints: Within allografts, high graft-versus-host to host-versus-graft clonal ratios were seen among patients with graft-donor T cell macrochimerism. After transplant, early declines in HvG clones were associated with peak levels of circulating GvH clones.

The sequence came from a human donor who received an intestinal transplant. This chain uses TRBV27 with TRBJ2-5, with 7 nucleotides matching TRBD1. Here the sequenced sample was unstimulated CD8+ T cells sorted from spleen or lymph node cells, taken before intestinal transplant. DNA of the CDR3: TGTGCCAGCAGTTTATGGGACAGAGGAGAGACCCAGTACTTC. It translates to CASSLWDRGETQYF.